Listed here is a single T cell receptor (beta chain). The CDR3 sequence is 14 residues long. The V gene's germline CDR1 is MDHEN and CDR2 SYDVKM. V dropped 8 bases and J dropped 2; count of bases not matched to a gene: 8. The data originate from a study of blood T cell repertoires in COVID-19. On the study more broadly: In each case, the material was cDNA or gDNA derived from T cells, B-cell-depleted T cells, or PBMCs.

Original handling: Estimation of nucleated cell counts was performed using reference gene primer amplification. Only in-frame clones appear in the TCRdb table, and some are missing; sequencing was by immunoSEQ multiplex PCR. D and trimming were read from the DNA, whereas the V and J calls and clone size are those reported in that table. This table holds tens of thousands of clones, roughly 89% found once. The sequencing sample was made of peripheral blood. This clonotype was obtained from a man aged 45-60 years with acute or convalescent COVID-19. The V and J genes are TRBV28 and TRBJ2-7, with 8 bases identical to TRBD1. CDR3 in amino acids: CASERTGRTYEQYF. In nucleotides, the CDR3 is TGTGCCAGCGAGCGGACAGGGCGGACCTACGAGCAGTACTTC. The full variable domain, in which reference TRBV28 and TRBJ2-7 provide the parts outside the CDR3, is DVKVTQSSRYLVKRTGEKVFLECVQDMDHENMFWYRQDPGLGLRLIYFSYDVKMKEKGDIPEGYSVSREKKERFSLILESASTNQTSMYLCASERTGRTYEQYFGPGTRLTVT.